The 9 T cell receptor beta chains below all came from one sample that was sequenced in a study of regulatory T cells in long-lasting Graves disease. CDR3-region Arm-PCR and iRepertoire HTBI primers produced the TCR beta libraries. Each CDR3 protein is one row after TCRdb ran MiXCR on the multiplex PCR reads. The sample includes 360,000 or so distinct CDR3 sequences, approximately 16% of them seen just once. Specified time point: newly diagnosed GD, antithyroid drugs for less than 3 months. PBMC RNA was the source of the TCR library. The same sample was also studied in work on T cells in Graves' hyperthyroidism and ophthalmopathy.

The sequencing used peripheral blood mononuclear cells (PBMCs), collected at new diagnosis, from a patient treated with antithyroid drugs. The receptors here all came from a middle-aged man with Graves disease.

J is TRBJ1-1 and V is TRBV6-1, with D tentatively TRBD1 (6 bases). The germline CDR1 and CDR2 sequences are MNHNS and SASEGT. V was shortened by 4 bases and J by 1 base, with 13 bases between the two germline ends. The length of the CDR3 is 15 residues. CDR3 DNA: TGTGCCAGCAGTGGCCTTGGGGGCCAGAACACTGAAGCTTTCTTT. Amino acid sequence: CASSGLGGQNTEAFF.

The sample holds many counts of this clonotype. V and J are TRBV11-1 and TRBJ2-5, with no clear D. The V end lost 4 bases, the J end lost 5 bases, and 17 bases lay between the germline ends. The length of the CDR3 is 15 residues. Germline CDR1 SGHAT, CDR2 FQDESV (reference sequence). As DNA, the CDR3 is TGTGCCAGCAGCTCCAGGACGGTCGTGCGGGAGACCCAGTACTTC. The encoded protein is CASSSRTVVRETQYF.

This clonotype has only a few counts. The rearrangement links TRBV19 to TRBJ1-1; no clear D gene. The CDR3 covers 12 residues. V shed 7 bases and J shed 4 bases, with 10 bases lying between them. CDR1 and CDR2 from the germline V gene are LNHDA and SQIVND (reference sequence). This chain's CDR3 is CASKEMTTEAFF. CDR3 nucleotide sequence: TGTGCCAGTAAAGAAATGACCACTGAAGCTTTCTTT.

This clonotype has a count of ten or more. The chain joins TRBV2 to TRBJ2-3, with D tentatively TRBD2 (5 bases). This CDR3 region has 15 residues. Germline assignment: CDR1 SNHLY and CDR2 FYNNEI. V was cut by 1 base and J by 2 bases, with 10 bases left in between. In nucleotides, the CDR3 is TGTGCCAGCAGTGAAGAGACGGGATACACAGATACGCAGTATTTT. Amino acids: CASSEETGYTDTQYF.

This rearrangement joins TRBV6-1 to TRBJ2-5; D might be TRBD1 (6 bases). The CDR3 contains 15 residues. Trimming pared 3 bases from V and 4 bases from J, leaving 15 bases between. Germline assignment: CDR1 MNHNS and CDR2 SASEGT. The CDR3: CASSDLAGTTETQYF. The CDR3 DNA follows: TGTGCCAGCAGTGACCTAGCCGGGACAACAGAGACCCAGTACTTC.

This clonotype was picked up many times. The gene calls are TRBV24-1 and TRBJ2-7; TRBD2 matches 7 bases. Per germline, CDR1 KGHDR and CDR2 SFDVKD. This CDR3 spans 15 amino acids. Trimming at V came to 2 bases and at J to 4 bases, leaving 7 bases not matched to a gene. This CDR3 reads CATSDSSGRGYEQYF. In DNA, the CDR3 is TGTGCCACCAGTGATTCATCGGGGCGGGGGTACGAGCAGTACTTC.

In this sample, this clonotype turned up many times. This rearrangement joins TRBV7-2 to TRBJ2-3; 8 bases fit TRBD2. The CDR3 runs 16 residues. Germline CDR1 SGHTA, CDR2 FQGNSA. J gave up 1 base and V 5 bases, and 8 bases lay outside the gene matches. As DNA, the CDR3 is TGTGCCAGCAGCGTCGGGGGGGGGCCAGGCACAGATACGCAGTATTTT. It translates to CASSVGGGPGTDTQYF. The full variable domain, in which reference TRBV7-2 and TRBJ2-3 provide the parts outside the CDR3, is GAGVSQSPSNKVTEKGKDVELRCDPISGHTALYWYRQSLGQGLEFLIYFQGNSAPDKSGLPSDRFSAERTGGSVSTLTIQRTQQEDSAVYLCASSVGGGPGTDTQYFGPGTRLTVL.

V and J are TRBV3-1 and TRBJ2-3, with TRBD2 identical over 7 bases. Per the germline V gene, CDR1 is LGHDT and CDR2 is YNNKEL (reference sequence). The CDR3 loop spans 19 amino acids. The V and J ends lost 1 base and 2 bases, in that order; junction bases with no gene match: 15. As DNA, the CDR3 is TGTGCCAGCAGCCAAGGTTACGTTTTGGAGCGGGGAGTCACAGATACGCAGTATTTT. Its protein is CASSQGYVLERGVTDTQYF.

This clonotype was counted at least ten times. This chain links TRBV12-5 with TRBJ2-1; 8 nucleotides match TRBD2. The CDR3 contains 16 residues. With 1 base clipped from V and 1 base from J, the junction kept 3 bases outside the gene matches. CDR1 is LGHNT and CDR2 is FRNRAP in the germline V gene. The DNA of the CDR3 is TGTGCTAGTGGTTTGGGGGCTAGCGGGTCCTACAATGAGCAGTTCTTC. Its protein product is CASGLGASGSYNEQFF.